The clone carrying this TCR beta chain was detected only a few times. Antigen: not known. Unique molecular identifiers were used to barcode this TCRbeta library. Each CDR3 protein gets one entry after TCRdb re-called the PCR reads with MiXCR. Of 450,000 to 600,000 distinct CDR3 sequences listed, 8% to 11% are singletons. With 7 bases clipped from V and 0 bases from J, the junction kept 8 bases outside the gene matches. The CDR3 loop spans 16 amino acids. Germline CDR1 and CDR2: SNHLY and FYNNEI. The data derive from a study of T-cell reconstitution after alpha-beta-depleted transplantation in children. General study points: Newly made T cells mostly supplied T-cell counts and diversity one year after transplant. Several hundred expanded graft clones reportedly gave rise to the alpha-beta T cells present about two months after transplant. After transplant, high TCRbeta diversity at day 60 in some patients arose from surviving recipient T cells and thymic progenitors.

Here the sequenced sample was PBMCs, taken before TCRalphabeta/CD19-depleted stem cell transplant. This chain connects TRBV2 to TRBJ2-1; TRBD2 matches at 8 bases. The TCR was taken from a child between 2 and 9 years old with inherited bone marrow failure, due to receive a stem cell transplant. In nucleotides, the CDR3 is TGTGCCAGCACCGAACTAGCGGCCAGCTCCTACAATGAGCAGTTCTTC. It specifies CASTELAASSYNEQFF.